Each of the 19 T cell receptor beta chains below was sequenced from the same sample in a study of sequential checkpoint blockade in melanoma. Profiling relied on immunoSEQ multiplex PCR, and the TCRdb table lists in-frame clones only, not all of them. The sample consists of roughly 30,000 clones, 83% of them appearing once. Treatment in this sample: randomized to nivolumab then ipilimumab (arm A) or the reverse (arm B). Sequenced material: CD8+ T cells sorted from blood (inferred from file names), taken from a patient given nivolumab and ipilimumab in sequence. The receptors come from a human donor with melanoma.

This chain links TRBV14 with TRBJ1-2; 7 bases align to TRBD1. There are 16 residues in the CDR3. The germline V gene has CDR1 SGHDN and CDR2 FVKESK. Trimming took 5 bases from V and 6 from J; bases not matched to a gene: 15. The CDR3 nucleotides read TGTGCCAGCAGCGCCCCGGCGAGGGGGCTGGGTGATGGCTACACCTTC. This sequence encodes CASSAPARGLGDGYTF.

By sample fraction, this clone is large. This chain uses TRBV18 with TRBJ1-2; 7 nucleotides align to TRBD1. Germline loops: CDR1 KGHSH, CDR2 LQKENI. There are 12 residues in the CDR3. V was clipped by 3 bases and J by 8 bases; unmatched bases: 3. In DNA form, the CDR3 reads TGTGCCAGCTCACCGACAGGGTGGGGCTACACCTTC. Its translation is CASSPTGWGYTF.

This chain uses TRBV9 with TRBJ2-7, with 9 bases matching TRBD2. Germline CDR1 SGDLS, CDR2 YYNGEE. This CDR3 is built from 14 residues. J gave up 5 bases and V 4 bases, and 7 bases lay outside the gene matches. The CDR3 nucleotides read TGTGCCAGCAGCTTCAATCCTAGCGGGGACGAGCAGTACTTC. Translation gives CASSFNPSGDEQYF. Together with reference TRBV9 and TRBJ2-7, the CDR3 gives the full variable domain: DSGVTQTPKHLITATGQRVTLRCSPRSGDLSVYWYQQSLDQGLQFLIQYYNGEERAKGNILERFSAQQFPDLHSELNLSSLELGDSALYFCASSFNPSGDEQYFGPGTRLTVT.

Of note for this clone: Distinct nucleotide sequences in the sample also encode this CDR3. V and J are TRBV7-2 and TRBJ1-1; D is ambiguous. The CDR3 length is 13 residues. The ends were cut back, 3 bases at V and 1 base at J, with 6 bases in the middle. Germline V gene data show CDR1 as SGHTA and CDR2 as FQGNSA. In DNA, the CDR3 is TGTGCCAGCAGCTTTGCGGGGAACACTGAAGCTTTCTTT. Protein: CASSFAGNTEAFF. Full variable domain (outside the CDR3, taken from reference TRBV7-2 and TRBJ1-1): GAGVSQSPSNKVTEKGKDVELRCDPISGHTALYWYRQSLGQGLEFLIYFQGNSAPDKSGLPSDRFSAERTGGSVSTLTIQRTQQEDSAVYLCASSFAGNTEAFFGQGTRLTVV.

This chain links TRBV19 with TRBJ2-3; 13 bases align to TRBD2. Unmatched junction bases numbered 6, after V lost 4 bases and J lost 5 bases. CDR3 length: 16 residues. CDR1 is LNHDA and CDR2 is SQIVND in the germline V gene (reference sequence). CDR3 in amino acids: CASSRTSGSTGDTQYF. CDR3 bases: TGTGCCAGTAGTAGGACTAGCGGGAGTACCGGAGATACGCAGTATTTT.

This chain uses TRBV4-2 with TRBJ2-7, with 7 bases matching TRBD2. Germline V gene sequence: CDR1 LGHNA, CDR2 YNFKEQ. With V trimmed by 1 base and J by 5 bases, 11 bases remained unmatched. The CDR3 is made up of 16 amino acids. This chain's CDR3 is CASSQATAGAINEQYF. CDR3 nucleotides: TGTGCCAGCAGCCAAGCTACGGCGGGAGCTATCAACGAGCAGTACTTC.

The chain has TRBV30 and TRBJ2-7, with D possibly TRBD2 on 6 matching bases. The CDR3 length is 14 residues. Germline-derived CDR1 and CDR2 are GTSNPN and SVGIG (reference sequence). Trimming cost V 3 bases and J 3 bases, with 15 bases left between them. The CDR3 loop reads CAWSLGLNYYEQYF. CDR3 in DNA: TGTGCCTGGAGCTTGGGACTGAATTACTACGAGCAGTACTTC.

CDR3 nucleotides: TGTGCCAGCAGTTCAACGGACAGGGGGTATTCACCCCTCCACTTT. Amino acid sequence: CASSSTDRGYSPLHF. This rearrangement joins TRBV27 to TRBJ1-6; 10 positions match TRBD1. Trimming at V came to 4 bases and at J to 8 bases, leaving 5 bases not matched to a gene. The CDR3 loop spans 15 amino acids. The germline CDR1 and CDR2 sequences are MNHEY and SMNVEV (reference sequence).

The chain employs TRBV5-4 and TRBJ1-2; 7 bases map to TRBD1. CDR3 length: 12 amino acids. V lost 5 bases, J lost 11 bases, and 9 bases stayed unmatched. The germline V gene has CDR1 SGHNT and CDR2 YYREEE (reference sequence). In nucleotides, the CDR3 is TGTGCCAGCAGTCCAGACAGGGTAATTTACACCTTC. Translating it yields CASSPDRVIYTF.

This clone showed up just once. The CDR3: CASALFHEQFF. In nucleotides, the CDR3 is TGTGCCAGCGCACTGTTCCATGAGCAGTTCTTC. The J gene is TRBJ2-1, the V gene TRBV27; D gene ambiguous. Trimming stripped 8 bases from V and 8 bases from J, with 10 bases between. The germline gives CDR1 MNHEY, CDR2 SMNVEV (reference sequence). CDR3 length: 11 residues.

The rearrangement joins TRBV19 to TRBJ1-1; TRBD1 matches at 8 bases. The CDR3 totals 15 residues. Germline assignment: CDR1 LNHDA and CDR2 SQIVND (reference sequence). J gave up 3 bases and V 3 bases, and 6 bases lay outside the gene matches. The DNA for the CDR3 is TGTGCCAGTAGTATGGACAGGGCAGGGGACACTGAAGCTTTCTTT. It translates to CASSMDRAGDTEAFF.

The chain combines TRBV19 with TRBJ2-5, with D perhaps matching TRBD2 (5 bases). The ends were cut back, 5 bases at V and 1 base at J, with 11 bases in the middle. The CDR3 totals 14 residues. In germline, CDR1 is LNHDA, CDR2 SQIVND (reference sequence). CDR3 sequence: CASSPGLLQETQYF. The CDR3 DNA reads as TGTGCCAGTAGTCCCGGACTTCTCCAAGAGACCCAGTACTTC.

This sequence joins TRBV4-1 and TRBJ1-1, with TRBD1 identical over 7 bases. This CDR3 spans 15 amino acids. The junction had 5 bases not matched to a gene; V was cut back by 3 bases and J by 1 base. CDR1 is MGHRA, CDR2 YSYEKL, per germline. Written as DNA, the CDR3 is TGCGCCAGCAGCCAGGGACAGATAGGGAACACTGAAGCTTTCTTT. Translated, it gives CASSQGQIGNTEAFF.

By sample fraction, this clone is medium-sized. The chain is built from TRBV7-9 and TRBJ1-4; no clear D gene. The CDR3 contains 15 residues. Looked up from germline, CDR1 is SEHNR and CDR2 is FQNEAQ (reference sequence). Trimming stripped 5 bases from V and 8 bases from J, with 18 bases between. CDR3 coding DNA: TGTGCCAGCAGCCCGGGATCTCCCGGGTACGAAAAACTGTTTTTT. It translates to CASSPGSPGYEKLFF.

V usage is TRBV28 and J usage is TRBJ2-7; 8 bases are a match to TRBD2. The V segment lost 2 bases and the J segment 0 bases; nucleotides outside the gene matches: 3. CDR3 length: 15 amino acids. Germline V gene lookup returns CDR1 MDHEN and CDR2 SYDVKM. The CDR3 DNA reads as TGTGCCAGCAGTTTAACTAGCGGTAGCTCCTACGAGCAGTACTTC. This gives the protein CASSLTSGSSYEQYF.

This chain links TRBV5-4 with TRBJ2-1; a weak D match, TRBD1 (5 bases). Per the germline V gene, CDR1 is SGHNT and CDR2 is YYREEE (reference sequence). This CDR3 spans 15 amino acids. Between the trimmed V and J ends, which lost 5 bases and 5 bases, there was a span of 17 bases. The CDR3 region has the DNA TGTGCCAGCAGATTTGCGAAACAGGCCGACAATGAGCAGTTCTTC. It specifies CASRFAKQADNEQFF.

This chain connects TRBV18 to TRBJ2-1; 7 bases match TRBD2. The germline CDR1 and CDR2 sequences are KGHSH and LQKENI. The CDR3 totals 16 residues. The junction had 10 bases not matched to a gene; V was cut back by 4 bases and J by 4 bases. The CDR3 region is CASSRVPGGAYNEQFF. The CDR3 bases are TGTGCCAGCTCACGAGTGCCGGGAGGTGCATACAATGAGCAGTTCTTC.

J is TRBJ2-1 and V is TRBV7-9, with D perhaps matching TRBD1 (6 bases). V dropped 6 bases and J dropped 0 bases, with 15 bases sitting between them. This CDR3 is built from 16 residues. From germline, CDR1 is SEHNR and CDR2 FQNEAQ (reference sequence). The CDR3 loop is CASSPHPRGSYNEQFF. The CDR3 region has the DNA TGTGCCAGCAGTCCACACCCCAGGGGCTCCTACAATGAGCAGTTCTTC.

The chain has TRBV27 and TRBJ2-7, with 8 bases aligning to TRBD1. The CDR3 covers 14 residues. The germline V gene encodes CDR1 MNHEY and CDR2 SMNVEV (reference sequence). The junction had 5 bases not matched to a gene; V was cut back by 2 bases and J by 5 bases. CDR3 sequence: CASSLTQGGHEQYF. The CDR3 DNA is TGTGCCAGCAGTTTAACACAGGGGGGCCACGAGCAGTACTTC.